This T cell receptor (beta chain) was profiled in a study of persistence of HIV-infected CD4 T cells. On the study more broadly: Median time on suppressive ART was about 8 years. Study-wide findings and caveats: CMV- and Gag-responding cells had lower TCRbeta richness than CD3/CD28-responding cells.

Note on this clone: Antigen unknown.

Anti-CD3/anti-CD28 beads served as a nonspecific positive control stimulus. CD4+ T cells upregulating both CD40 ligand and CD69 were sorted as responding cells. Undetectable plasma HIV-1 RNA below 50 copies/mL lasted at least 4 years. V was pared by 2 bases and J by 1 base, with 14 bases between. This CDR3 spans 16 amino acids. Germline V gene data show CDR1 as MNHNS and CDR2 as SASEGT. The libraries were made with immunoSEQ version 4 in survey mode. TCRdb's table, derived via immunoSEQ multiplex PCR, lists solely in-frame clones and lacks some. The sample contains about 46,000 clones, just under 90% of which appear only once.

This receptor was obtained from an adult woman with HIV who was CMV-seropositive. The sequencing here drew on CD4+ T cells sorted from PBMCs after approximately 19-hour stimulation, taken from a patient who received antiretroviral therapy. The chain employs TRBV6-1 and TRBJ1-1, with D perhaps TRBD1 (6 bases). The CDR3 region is CASSENIGTPNTEAFF. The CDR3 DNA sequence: TGTGCCAGCAGTGAAAACATCGGGACACCGAACACTGAAGCTTTCTTT.